This TCR beta chain was captured by sequencing in a study of T-cell reconstitution after alpha-beta-depleted transplantation in children. This clonotype has a count of ten or more. Trimming cost V 3 bases and J 2 bases, with 8 bases left between them. CDR3 length: 14 amino acids. CDR1 and CDR2 from the germline V gene are LNHNV and YYDKDF (reference sequence). The library targeted TCRbeta and was prepared with unique molecular identifiers. TCRdb analysed the PCR reads with MiXCR anew, one entry per CDR3 protein. The data contain approximately 640,000 distinct CDR3 sequences, 15% to 20% of them seen just once; the ten biggest clones take up approximately 1%.

The source is a human donor who donated a stem cell graft to a child with acute myeloid leukemia. Source: PBMCs from the stem cell graft donor, taken from the stem cell graft. The chain recombines TRBV15 with TRBJ1-5, with a weak D call TRBD1 (5 bases). CDR3 bases: TGTGCCACCAGCAGGGACAAGGGCAATCAGCCCCAGCATTTT. This encodes CATSRDKGNQPQHF.